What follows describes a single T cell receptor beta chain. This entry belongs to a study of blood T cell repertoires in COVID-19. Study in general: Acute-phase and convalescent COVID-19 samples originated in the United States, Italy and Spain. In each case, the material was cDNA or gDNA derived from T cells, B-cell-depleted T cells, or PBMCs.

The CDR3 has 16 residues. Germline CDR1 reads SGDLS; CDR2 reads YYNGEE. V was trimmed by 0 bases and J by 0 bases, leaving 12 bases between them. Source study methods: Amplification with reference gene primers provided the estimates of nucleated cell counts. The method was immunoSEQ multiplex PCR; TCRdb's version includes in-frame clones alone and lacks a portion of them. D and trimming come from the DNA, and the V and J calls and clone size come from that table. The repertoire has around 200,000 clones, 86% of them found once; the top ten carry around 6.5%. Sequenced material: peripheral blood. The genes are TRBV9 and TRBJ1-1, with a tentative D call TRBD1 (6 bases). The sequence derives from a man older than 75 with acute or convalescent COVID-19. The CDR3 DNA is TGTGCCAGCAGCGTAGCCGGGGGGCCAATGAACACTGAAGCTTTCTTT. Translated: CASSVAGGPMNTEAFF.